This T cell receptor (beta chain) was found in a study of spatial heterogeneity in lung cancer. Study as a whole: Each time, sequencing found more beta-chain sequences than alpha-chain sequences. Study results and limitations: Coverage was estimated at around 7% of tumor T cells for alpha chains and about 13% for beta chains. Mutation counts in tumors were tracked by counts of expanded intratumoral alpha and beta TCRs.

Per germline, CDR1 KGHSH and CDR2 LQKENI. The CDR3 extends over 13 amino acids. Trimming left V 6 bases short and J 5 bases short, with 14 bases between. Note on this clonotype: Its cognate antigen is unknown.

The time point was: sample taken at primary tumor resection. Each CDR3 protein is one row after TCRdb ran MiXCR on the 5' RACE reads. The sample holds roughly 1,700 distinct CDR3 sequences, around 20% seen once. The sequencing here drew on lung tumor tissue, taken at surgery. The V and J genes are TRBV18 and TRBJ2-7; a weak D match, TRBD1 (6 bases). The sequence came from a male donor with early-stage non-small cell lung cancer. The chain's CDR3 is CASSPQGKNEQYF. Written as DNA, the CDR3 is TGTGCCAGCTCGCCTCAGGGGAAGAACGAGCAGTACTTC.